Below, 22 T cell receptor beta chains from the same sample are listed, as sequenced in a study of radiation and T cells in renal cell carcinoma. TCRdb keeps only in-frame clones here, not all; method: immunoSEQ multiplex PCR. The data show 40,000 to 50,000 clones, approximately 83% seen once. The time point: baseline pretreatment blood. Treatment meaning: 15 Gy SBRT to primary tumor, nephrectomy 4 weeks later. The sequencing here drew on blood, taken from a patient whose treatment included radiotherapy and nephrectomy. Receptors were obtained from a woman aged 70-85 years with renal cell carcinoma.

V is TRBV5-1 and J is TRBJ2-5; no clear D gene. Germline-derived CDR1 and CDR2 are SGHRS and YFSETQ. The V end lost 1 base, the J end lost 2 bases, and 6 bases lay between the germline ends. The CDR3 sequence is 13 residues long. CDR3 DNA: TGCGCCAGCAGCTTGTCGCTGCAAGAGACCCAGTACTTC. Translating it yields CASSLSLQETQYF.

The chain employs TRBV20-1 and TRBJ2-1; 9 bases map to TRBD2. J lost 9 bases, V lost 3 bases, and 0 bases had no gene match. The germline gives CDR1 DFQATT, CDR2 SNEGSKA (reference sequence). The CDR3 length is 11 residues. Written as DNA, the CDR3 is TGCAGTGCTAGTAGCGGGGGTGAGCAGTTCTTC. Translating gives CSASSGGEQFF.

This clone was recorded a few times. This chain joins TRBV7-6 and TRBJ2-5; possibly TRBD2 for D (6 bases). V lost 5 bases and J lost 1, with 17 bases in between. Germline V gene lookup returns CDR1 SGHVS and CDR2 FNYEAQ. This CDR3 contains 16 residues. DNA of the CDR3: TGTGCCAGCAGCCTAATCGGGAGCAGCCTCCAAGAGACCCAGTACTTC. It is translated as CASSLIGSSLQETQYF.

The rearrangement uses TRBV2 and TRBJ1-2; 7 nucleotides align to TRBD1. J lost 1 base, V lost 8 bases, and 1 base had no gene match. The CDR3 is 12 amino acids. The germline V gene encodes CDR1 SNHLY and CDR2 FYNNEI. The DNA of the CDR3 is TGTGCCAGCGGGACAGTTAACTATGGCTACACCTTC. The encoded protein is CASGTVNYGYTF.

The chain is built from TRBV2 and TRBJ1-6; D might be TRBD1 (6 bases). V was cut by 6 bases and J by 6 bases, with 15 bases left in between. Per germline, CDR1 SNHLY and CDR2 FYNNEI. CDR3 length equals 15 residues. The CDR3 DNA reads as TGTGCCAGCAGGGCAACAGGGCTGGGTAATTCACCCCTCCACTTT. Protein sequence: CASRATGLGNSPLHF.

This chain links TRBV6-6 with TRBJ1-5; D might be TRBD1 (5 bases). The CDR3 loop spans 14 amino acids. Germline CDR1 MNHNY, CDR2 SVGAGI (reference sequence). Trimming left V 2 bases short and J 3 bases short, with 8 bases between. Here the CDR3 DNA reads TGTGCCAGCAGTTACCAGGGAGTCAATCAGCCCCAGCATTTT. It encodes CASSYQGVNQPQHF.

The J gene is TRBJ2-2, the V gene TRBV2, with a possible D match to TRBD2 (5 bases). Germline CDR1 and CDR2: SNHLY and FYNNEI. V lost 1 base and J lost 7, with 13 bases in between. The CDR3 sequence is 15 residues long. In nucleotides, the CDR3 is TGTGCCAGCAGTGAAGGGCTAGCAGGAGGCGGGGAGCTGTTTTTT. As protein: CASSEGLAGGGELFF.

The chain links TRBV7-2 to TRBJ1-2, with 10 positions matching TRBD1. Germline CDR1 is SGHTA and CDR2 is FQGNSA. Trimming removed 4 bases from V and 4 bases from J; junction bases left unmatched: 6. The CDR3 is 15 residues long. This chain's CDR3 is CASSSPGQGTYGYTF. CDR3 nucleotide sequence: TGTGCCAGCAGCTCGCCGGGACAGGGGACCTATGGCTACACCTTC. The full variable domain, completed using reference TRBV7-2 and TRBJ1-2, is GAGVSQSPSNKVTEKGKDVELRCDPISGHTALYWYRQSLGQGLEFLIYFQGNSAPDKSGLPSDRFSAERTGGSVSTLTIQRTQQEDSAVYLCASSSPGQGTYGYTFGSGTRLTVV.

V usage is TRBV6-1 and J usage is TRBJ1-2; 8 bases are shared with TRBD1. This CDR3 is built from 15 residues. Per germline, CDR1 MNHNS and CDR2 SASEGT. With 0 bases clipped from V and 4 bases from J, the junction kept 4 bases outside the gene matches. The CDR3 DNA reads as TGTGCCAGCAGTGAAGCGGGGACAGGTTCCTATGGCTACACCTTC. Protein sequence: CASSEAGTGSYGYTF.

This chain links TRBV7-9 with TRBJ1-2; tentatively, D is TRBD1 (6 bases). The CDR3 length is 15 residues. V was shortened by 1 base and J by 3 bases, with 12 bases between the two germline ends. Per the germline V gene, CDR1 is SEHNR and CDR2 is FQNEAQ (reference sequence). The CDR3 reads CASSLVGAGDYGYTF. CDR3 nucleotide sequence: TGTGCCAGCAGCTTAGTCGGGGCAGGGGACTATGGCTACACCTTC.

The chain links TRBV9 to TRBJ2-5; TRBD1 or TRBD2 may be the D gene (5 bases each). Trimming cost V 4 bases and J 4 bases, with 17 bases left between them. The CDR3 has 15 amino acids. Germline-derived CDR1 and CDR2 are SGDLS and YYNGEE. The CDR3 reads CASSPRDVAPETQYF. In DNA form, the CDR3 reads TGTGCCAGCAGCCCTCGGGACGTGGCCCCAGAGACCCAGTACTTC.

The chain has TRBV5-1 and TRBJ2-5; the match to TRBD2 covers 10 bases. Germline V CDR1 and CDR2: SGHRS, YFSETQ. V shed 0 bases, J shed 5 bases, and the junction held 4 bases outside the gene matches. This CDR3 comprises 15 residues. The CDR3 here is CASSLASGGHETQYF. Written as DNA, the CDR3 is TGCGCCAGCAGCTTGGCTAGCGGGGGCCATGAGACCCAGTACTTC.

The J gene is TRBJ2-1, the V gene TRBV14; TRBD2 matches 10 bases. The CDR3 runs to 18 residues. V lost 0 bases to trimming and J lost 4 bases; unmatched junction nucleotides: 9. Germline V CDR1 and CDR2: SGHDN, FVKESK. The CDR3 sequence: CASSQDSWTSGIYNEQFF. CDR3 nucleotides: TGTGCCAGCAGCCAAGATTCCTGGACTAGCGGCATTTACAATGAGCAGTTCTTC.

This clone was seen only once. The chain has TRBV4-3 and TRBJ2-7, with D maybe TRBD2 (5 bases). Germline CDR1 LGHNA, CDR2 YSLEER. The CDR3 loop spans 17 amino acids. Trimming shortened V by 0 bases and J by 1 base, and 16 bases separated the two germline ends. The CDR3 DNA is TGCGCCAGCAGCCAAGATCGGGGTGGGAGAGGGTCCTACGAGCAGTACTTC. Translation gives CASSQDRGGRGSYEQYF.

The chain couples TRBV11-3 to TRBJ2-1, with TRBD2 matching over 8 bases. The CDR3 loop spans 15 amino acids. Germline values: CDR1 SGHNT, CDR2 YENEEA. The V gene end was trimmed by 5 bases and the J gene end by 8 bases; junction bases not matched to a gene: 11. CDR3 DNA sequence: TGTGCCAGCAGCCCGGGGGGGGAATGGAGCGATGAGCAGTTCTTC. This gives the protein CASSPGGEWSDEQFF.

The chain joins TRBV6-1 to TRBJ1-6, with 9 bases matching TRBD1. The CDR3 spans 15 residues. J gave up 7 bases and V 2 bases, and 3 bases lay outside the gene matches. Germline lookup yields CDR1 MNHNS and CDR2 SASEGT. The CDR3 loop is CASSELGTGNSPLHF. Written as DNA, the CDR3 is TGTGCCAGCAGTGAATTGGGGACAGGGAATTCACCCCTCCACTTT.

The chain is built from TRBV27 and TRBJ1-1, with TRBD1 as a possible D gene (6 bases). Trimming removed 7 bases at V and 1 base at J, with 13 bases between. Germline CDR1 MNHEY, CDR2 SMNVEV (reference sequence). This CDR3 has 14 amino acids. For the CDR3, the DNA is TGTGCCAGCACGCCCGACAGGTGGAACACTGAAGCTTTCTTT. This codes for CASTPDRWNTEAFF.

This clone was found once. The chain carries TRBV19 and TRBJ2-1, with 10 bases aligning to TRBD2. V shed 5 bases and J 1 base; nucleotides not matched to a gene: 5. The CDR3 has 16 residues. Per the germline V gene, CDR1 is LNHDA and CDR2 is SQIVND (reference sequence). DNA for the CDR3: TGTGCCAGTAGTTTATCTAGCGGGGGATCCTACAATGAGCAGTTCTTC. Encoded protein: CASSLSSGGSYNEQFF.

This clone occurred a few times. The chain employs TRBV4-3 and TRBJ2-7; a weak D match, TRBD2 (6 bases). The ends were cut back, 1 base at V and 6 bases at J, with 13 bases in the middle. This CDR3 is built from 14 residues. CDR1 LGHNA and CDR2 YSLEER come from the germline V gene. Here the CDR3 DNA reads TGCGCCAGCAGCCAAGCGGGAGCTGCCAGCGAGCAGTACTTC. Translating it yields CASSQAGAASEQYF.

V is TRBV25-1 and J is TRBJ1-2; 9 bases align to TRBD1. After removal of 4 bases from V and 6 bases from J, the junction contained 6 bases not matched to a gene. CDR3 length equals 14 residues. Germline-derived CDR1 and CDR2 are MGHDK and SYGVNS. DNA for the CDR3: TGTGCCAGCAGTGGCGGGGGACAGGGTAATGGCTACACCTTC. This codes for CASSGGGQGNGYTF.

CDR3 amino acids: CASSDSTQGEVSYEQYF. DNA for the CDR3: TGTGCCAGCAGTGACTCCACCCAGGGGGAGGTCTCCTACGAGCAGTACTTC. The V gene is TRBV6-4, the J gene TRBJ2-7, with D maybe TRBD1 (7 bases). Germline loops: CDR1 MRHNA, CDR2 SNTAGT. Trimming cost V 0 bases and J 0 bases, with 15 bases left between them. This CDR3 comprises 17 residues.

J is TRBJ2-1 and V is TRBV4-1, with a weak D call TRBD2 (6 bases). The V end was cut by 1 base, the J end by 9 bases, with 10 bases between. Germline CDR1 and CDR2: MGHRA and YSYEKL. This CDR3 is built from 13 residues. The CDR3 DNA reads TGCGCCAGCAGCCAAGGACTAGGTGGTGAGCAGTTCTTC. Its translation is CASSQGLGGEQFF.